This is a list of T cell receptor beta chains from one sample in a study of blood T cell repertoires in COVID-19. Data came from immunoSEQ multiplex PCR; TCRdb stores just in-frame clones and leaves some out. This sample yields about 220,000 clones, of which approximately 80% are seen a single time; about 13% belongs to the top ten. Material for sequencing was peripheral blood. These receptors were collected from a human donor in a cohort sampled during active COVID-19. CDR3s include the opening cysteine and the closing phenylalanine or tryptophan. Fields, in order: J gene, D gene, clone size, V gene, CDR3 protein, CDR3 DNA. A D gene is named only where the DNA matches it firmly. Expanded clones are given a class, and other clones once, few, many or no size at all.

TRBJ2-3 TRBD2 - TRBV20-1 CSASRGGATDTQYF TGCAGTGCTAGTCGCGGGGGGGCCACAGATACGCAGTATTTT
TRBJ2-3 - - TRBV7-9 CASSFMGAGTDTQYF TGTGCCAGCAGCTTTATGGGGGCAGGCACAGATACGCAGTATTTT
TRBJ2-5 TRBD1 - TRBV3-1/TRBV3-2 CASRTQGARETQYF TGTGCCAGCCGCACACAGGGGGCGCGGGAGACCCAGTACTTC
TRBJ1-3 TRBD1 - TRBV9 CASSVEATGLGNTIYF TGTGCCAGCAGCGTAGAGGCGACAGGGTTGGGAAACACCATATATTTT
TRBJ2-3 TRBD2 - TRBV10-3 CAISLGLAGADTQYF TGTGCCATCAGCCTCGGACTAGCGGGAGCAGATACGCAGTATTTT
TRBJ2-3 TRBD2 - TRBV24-1 CATSDFGTSGGDTQYF TGTGCCACCAGTGATTTCGGGACTAGCGGGGGGGATACGCAGTATTTT
TRBJ2-7 TRBD1 few TRBV29-1 CSGTSGTGLYEQYF TGCAGCGGTACGTCCGGGACAGGATTATACGAGCAGTACTTC
TRBJ2-5 - - TRBV24-1 CATSDLREETQYF TGTGCCACCAGTGATTTAAGGGAGGAGACCCAGTACTTC
TRBJ2-7 - few TRBV7-2 CASSQRAVTYEQYF TGTGCCAGCAGCCAGAGGGCCGTCACCTACGAGCAGTACTTC
TRBJ2-1 TRBD2 - TRBV7-6 CASSSGLAGGVEQFF TGTGCCAGCAGCTCTGGGCTAGCGGGAGGGGTTGAGCAGTTCTTC
TRBJ1-6 - - TRBV27 CASRQGSSYNSPLHF TGTGCCAGCCGACAAGGGAGCTCCTATAATTCACCCCTCCACTTT
TRBJ2-3 TRBD1 - TRBV9 CASSVGTGGIDTQYF TGTGCCAGCAGCGTGGGGACAGGGGGCATAGATACGCAGTATTTT
TRBJ1-6 - - TRBV6-5 CASTFRGTSSPLHF TGTGCCAGCACCTTTAGGGGGACAAGTTCACCCCTCCACTTT
TRBJ2-7 - - TRBV4-1 CASSQTGTWSYEQYF TGCGCCAGCAGCCAAACGGGAACGTGGTCCTACGAGCAGTACTTC
TRBJ1-3 TRBD1 - TRBV7-2 CASSYTGDGNTIYF TGTGCCAGCAGCTACACAGGGGACGGAAACACCATATATTTT
TRBJ1-4 - - TRBV20-1 CSAPFNEKLFF TGCAGTGCCCCTTTCAATGAAAAACTGTTTTTT
TRBJ1-4 TRBD1 many TRBV6-5 CASSYSSGTGHEKLFF TGTGCCAGCAGTTACTCGAGTGGGACAGGGCATGAAAAACTGTTTTTT
TRBJ1-4 - - TRBV29-1 CSVRTRGNEKLFF TGCAGCGTACGGACAAGGGGGAATGAAAAACTGTTTTTT
TRBJ1-5 TRBD1 - TRBV5-1 CASSLGTGLSNQPQHF TGCGCCAGCAGCTTGGGGACAGGGTTGAGCAATCAGCCCCAGCATTTT
TRBJ2-7 - - TRBV2 CASRETTIVEQYF TGTGCCAGCAGGGAGACCACTATTGTCGAGCAGTACTTC
TRBJ2-7 TRBD1 - TRBV13 CASSLSLGLGQGAYEQYF TGTGCCAGCAGCTTATCATTGGGCTTGGGACAGGGGGCCTACGAGCAGTACTTC
TRBJ1-1 - - TRBV4-2 CASSQEGGGMNTEAFF TGTGCCAGCAGCCAAGAGGGGGGGGGAATGAACACTGAAGCTTTCTTT
TRBJ2-5 - - TRBV5-4 CASSLAGSQETQYF TGTGCCAGCAGCTTGGCCGGTAGCCAAGAGACCCAGTACTTC